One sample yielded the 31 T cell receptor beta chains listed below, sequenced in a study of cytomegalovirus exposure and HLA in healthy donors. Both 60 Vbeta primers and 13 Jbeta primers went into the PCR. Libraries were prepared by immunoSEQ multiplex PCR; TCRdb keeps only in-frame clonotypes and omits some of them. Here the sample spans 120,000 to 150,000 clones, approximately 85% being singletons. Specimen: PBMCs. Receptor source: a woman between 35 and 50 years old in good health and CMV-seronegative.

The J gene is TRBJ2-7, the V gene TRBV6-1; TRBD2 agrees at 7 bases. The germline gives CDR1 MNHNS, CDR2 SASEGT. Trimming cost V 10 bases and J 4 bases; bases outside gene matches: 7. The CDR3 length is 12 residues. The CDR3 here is CATRTRRYEQYF. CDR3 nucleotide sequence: TGTGCCACCCGGACTAGGAGGTACGAGCAGTACTTC.

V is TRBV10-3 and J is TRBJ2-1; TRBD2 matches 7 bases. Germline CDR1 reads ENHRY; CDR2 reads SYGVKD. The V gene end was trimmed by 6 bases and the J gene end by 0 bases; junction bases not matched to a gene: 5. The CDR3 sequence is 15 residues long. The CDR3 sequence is CAIRGEGRSYNEQFF. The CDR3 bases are TGTGCCATCAGGGGGGAGGGCCGCTCCTACAATGAGCAGTTCTTC.

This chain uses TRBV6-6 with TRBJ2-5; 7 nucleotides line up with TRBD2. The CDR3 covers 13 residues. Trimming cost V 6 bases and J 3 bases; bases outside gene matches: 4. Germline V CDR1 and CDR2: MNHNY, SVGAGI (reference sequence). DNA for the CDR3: TGTGCCAGCAGATTGGCGGGAGAAGAGACCCAGTACTTC. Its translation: CASRLAGEETQYF.

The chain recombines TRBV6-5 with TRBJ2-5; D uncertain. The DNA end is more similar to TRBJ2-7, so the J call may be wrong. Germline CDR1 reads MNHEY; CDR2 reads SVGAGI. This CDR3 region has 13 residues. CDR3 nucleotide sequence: TGTGCCAGCAGCCCAACAGTGTCCTACGAGCAGTACTTC. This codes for CASSPTVSYEQYF.

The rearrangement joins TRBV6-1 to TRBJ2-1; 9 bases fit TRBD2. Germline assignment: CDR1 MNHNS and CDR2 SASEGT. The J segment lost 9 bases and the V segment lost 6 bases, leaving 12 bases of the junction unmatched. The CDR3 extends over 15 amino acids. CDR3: CASSLPSGGRSEQFF. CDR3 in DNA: TGTGCCAGCAGCCTTCCGAGCGGGGGGAGGTCTGAGCAGTTCTTC.

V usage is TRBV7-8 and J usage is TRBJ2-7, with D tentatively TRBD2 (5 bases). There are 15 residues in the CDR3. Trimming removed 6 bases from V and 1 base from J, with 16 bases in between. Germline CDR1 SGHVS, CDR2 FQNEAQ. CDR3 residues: CASSSRAHSSYEQYF. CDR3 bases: TGTGCCAGCAGTTCGAGGGCTCACTCATCCTACGAGCAGTACTTC.

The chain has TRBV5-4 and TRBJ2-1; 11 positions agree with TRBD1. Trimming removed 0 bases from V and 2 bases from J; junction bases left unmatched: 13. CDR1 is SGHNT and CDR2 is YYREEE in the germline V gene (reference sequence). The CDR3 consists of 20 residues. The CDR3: CASSLGGQGVGLSPYNEQFF. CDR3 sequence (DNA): TGTGCCAGCAGCTTGGGGGGACAGGGGGTCGGGTTAAGCCCCTACAATGAGCAGTTCTTC.

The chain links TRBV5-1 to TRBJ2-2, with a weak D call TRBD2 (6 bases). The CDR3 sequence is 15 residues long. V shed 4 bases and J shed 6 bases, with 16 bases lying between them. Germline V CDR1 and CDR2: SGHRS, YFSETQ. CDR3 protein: CASSPWDFPPGELFF. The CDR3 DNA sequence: TGCGCCAGCAGCCCATGGGACTTTCCCCCCGGGGAGCTGTTTTTT.

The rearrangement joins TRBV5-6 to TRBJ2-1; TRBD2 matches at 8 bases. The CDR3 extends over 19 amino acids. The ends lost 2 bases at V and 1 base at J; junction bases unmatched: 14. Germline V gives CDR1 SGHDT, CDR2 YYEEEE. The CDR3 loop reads CASSLSGASGWGSYNEQFF. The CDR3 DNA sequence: TGTGCCAGCAGCTTAAGTGGGGCTAGCGGGTGGGGTTCCTACAATGAGCAGTTCTTC.

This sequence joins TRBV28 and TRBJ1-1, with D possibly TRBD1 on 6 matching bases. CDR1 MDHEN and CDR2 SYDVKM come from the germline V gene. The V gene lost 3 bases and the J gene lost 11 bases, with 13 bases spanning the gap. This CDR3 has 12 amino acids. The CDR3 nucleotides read TGTGCCAGCAGTTTTCCCGTGGGGGCGGCTTTCTTT. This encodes CASSFPVGAAFF.

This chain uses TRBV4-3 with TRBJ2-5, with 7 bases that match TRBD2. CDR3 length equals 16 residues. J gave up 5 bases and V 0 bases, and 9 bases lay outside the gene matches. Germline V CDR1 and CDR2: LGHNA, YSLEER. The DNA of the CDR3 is TGCGCCAGCAGCCAAGATCGTACTAGCGCCTGGGAGACCCAGTACTTC. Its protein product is CASSQDRTSAWETQYF.

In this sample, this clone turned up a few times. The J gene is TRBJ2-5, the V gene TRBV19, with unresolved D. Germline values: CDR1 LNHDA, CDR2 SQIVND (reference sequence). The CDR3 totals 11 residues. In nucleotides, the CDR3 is TGTGTTACGTCGGTTGGAGAGACCCAGTACTTC. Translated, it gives CVTSVGETQYF.

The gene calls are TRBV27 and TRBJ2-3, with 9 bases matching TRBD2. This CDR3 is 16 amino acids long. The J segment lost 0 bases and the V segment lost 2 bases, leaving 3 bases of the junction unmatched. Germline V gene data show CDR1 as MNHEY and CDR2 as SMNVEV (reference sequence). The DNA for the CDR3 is TGTGCCAGCAGTTTAGGGACTAGCAGAAGCACAGATACGCAGTATTTT. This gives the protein CASSLGTSRSTDTQYF.

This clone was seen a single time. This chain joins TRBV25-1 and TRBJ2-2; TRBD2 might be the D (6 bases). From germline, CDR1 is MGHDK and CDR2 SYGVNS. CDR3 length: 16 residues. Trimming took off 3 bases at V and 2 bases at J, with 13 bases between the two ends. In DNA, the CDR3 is TGTGCCAGCAGTGACCGGCCAGGACTAAACACCGGGGAGCTGTTTTTT. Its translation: CASSDRPGLNTGELFF.

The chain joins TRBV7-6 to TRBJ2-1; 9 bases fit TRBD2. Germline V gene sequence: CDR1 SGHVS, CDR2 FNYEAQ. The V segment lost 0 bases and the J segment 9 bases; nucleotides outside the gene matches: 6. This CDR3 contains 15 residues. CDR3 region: CASSLARLAGFEQFF. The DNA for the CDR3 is TGTGCCAGCAGCTTAGCCAGGCTAGCGGGATTTGAGCAGTTCTTC. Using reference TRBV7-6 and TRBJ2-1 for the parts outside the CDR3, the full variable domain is GAGVSQSPRYKVTKRGQDVALRCDPISGHVSLYWYRQALGQGPEFLTYFNYEAQQDKSGLPNDRFSAERPEGSISTLTIQRTEQRDSAMYRCASSLARLAGFEQFFGPGTRLTVL.

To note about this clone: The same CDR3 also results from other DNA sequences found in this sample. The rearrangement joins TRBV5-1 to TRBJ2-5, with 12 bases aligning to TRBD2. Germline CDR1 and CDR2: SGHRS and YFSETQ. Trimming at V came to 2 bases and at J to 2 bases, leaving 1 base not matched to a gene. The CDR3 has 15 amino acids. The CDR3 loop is CASSLGTSGQETQYF. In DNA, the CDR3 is TGCGCCAGCAGCTTAGGGACTAGCGGGCAAGAGACCCAGTACTTC.

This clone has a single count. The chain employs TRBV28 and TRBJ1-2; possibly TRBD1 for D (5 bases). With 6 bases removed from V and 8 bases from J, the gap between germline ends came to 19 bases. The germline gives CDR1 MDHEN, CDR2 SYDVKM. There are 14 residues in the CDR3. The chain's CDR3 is CASSYLQVPKGYTF. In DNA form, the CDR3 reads TGTGCCAGCAGCTACTTACAGGTTCCAAAAGGCTACACCTTC.

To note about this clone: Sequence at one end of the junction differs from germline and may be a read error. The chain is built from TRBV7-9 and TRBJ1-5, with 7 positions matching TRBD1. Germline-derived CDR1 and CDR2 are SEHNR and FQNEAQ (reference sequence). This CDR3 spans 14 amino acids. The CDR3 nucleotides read TGTTCCAGCAGCCCCGGGACAGGCAATCAGCCCCAGCATTTT. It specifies CSSSPGTGNQPQHF.

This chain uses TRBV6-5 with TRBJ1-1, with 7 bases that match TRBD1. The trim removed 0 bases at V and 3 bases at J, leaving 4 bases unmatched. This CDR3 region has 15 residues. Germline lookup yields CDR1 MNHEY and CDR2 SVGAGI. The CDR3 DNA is TGTGCCAGCAGTTACTCCAGGGGGACCCACACTGAAGCTTTCTTT. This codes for CASSYSRGTHTEAFF.

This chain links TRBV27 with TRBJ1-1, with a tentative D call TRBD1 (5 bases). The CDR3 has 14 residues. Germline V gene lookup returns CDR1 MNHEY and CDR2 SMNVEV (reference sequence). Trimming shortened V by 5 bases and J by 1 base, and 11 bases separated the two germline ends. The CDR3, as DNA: TGTGCCAGCAGTCCTTACGGACAGAACACTGAAGCTTTCTTT. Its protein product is CASSPYGQNTEAFF.

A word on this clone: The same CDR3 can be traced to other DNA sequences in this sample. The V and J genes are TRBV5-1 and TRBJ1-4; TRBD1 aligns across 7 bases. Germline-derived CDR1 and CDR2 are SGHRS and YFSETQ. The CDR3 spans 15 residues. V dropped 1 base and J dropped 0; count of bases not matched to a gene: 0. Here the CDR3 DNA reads TGCGCCAGCAGCTTGACAGGGGCAACTAATGAAAAACTGTTTTTT. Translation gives CASSLTGATNEKLFF.

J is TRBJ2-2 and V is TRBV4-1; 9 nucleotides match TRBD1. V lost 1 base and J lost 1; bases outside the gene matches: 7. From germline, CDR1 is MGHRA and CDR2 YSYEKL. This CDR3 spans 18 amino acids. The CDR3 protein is CASSQGLQGALNTGELFF. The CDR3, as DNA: TGCGCCAGCAGCCAAGGGCTACAGGGGGCCTTGAACACCGGGGAGCTGTTTTTT.

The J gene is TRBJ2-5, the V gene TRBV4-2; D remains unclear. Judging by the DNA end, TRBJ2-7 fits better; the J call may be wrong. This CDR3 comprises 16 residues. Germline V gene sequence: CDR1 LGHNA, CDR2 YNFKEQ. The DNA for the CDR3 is TGTGCCAGCAGCCAAGAGACATCTTTGGGTACCTACGAGCAGTACTTC. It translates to CASSQETSLGTYEQYF.

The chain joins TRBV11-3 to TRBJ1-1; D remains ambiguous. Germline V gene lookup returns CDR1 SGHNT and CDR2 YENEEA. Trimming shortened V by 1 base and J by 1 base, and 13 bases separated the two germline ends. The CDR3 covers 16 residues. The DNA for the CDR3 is TGTGCCAGCAGCTTAGGGGTGGGGAGATGGAACACTGAAGCTTTCTTT. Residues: CASSLGVGRWNTEAFF.

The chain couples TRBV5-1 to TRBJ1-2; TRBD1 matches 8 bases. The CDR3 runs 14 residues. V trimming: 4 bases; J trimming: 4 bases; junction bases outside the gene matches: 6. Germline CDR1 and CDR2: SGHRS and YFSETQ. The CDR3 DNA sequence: TGCGCCAGCAGCCAGAGGACAGGGCCCTATGGCTACACCTTC. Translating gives CASSQRTGPYGYTF. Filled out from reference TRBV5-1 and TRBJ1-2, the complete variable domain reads KAGVTQTPRYLIKTRGQQVTLSCSPISGHRSVSWYQQTPGQGLQFLFEYFSETQRNKGNFPGRFSGRQFSNSRSEMNVSTLELGDSALYLCASSQRTGPYGYTFGSGTRLTVV.

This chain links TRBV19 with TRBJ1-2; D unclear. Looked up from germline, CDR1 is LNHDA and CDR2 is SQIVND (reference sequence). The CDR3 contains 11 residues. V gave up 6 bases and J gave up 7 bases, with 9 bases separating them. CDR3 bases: TGTGCCAGTAGATCCCCGAGTGGCTACACCTTC. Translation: CASRSPSGYTF.

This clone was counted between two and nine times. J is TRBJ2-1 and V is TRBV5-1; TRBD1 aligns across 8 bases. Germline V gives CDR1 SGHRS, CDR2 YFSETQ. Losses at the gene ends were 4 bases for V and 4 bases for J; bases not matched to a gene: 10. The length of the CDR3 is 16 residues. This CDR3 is CASSPAAGGLYNEQFF. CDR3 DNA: TGCGCCAGCAGCCCGGCGGCAGGGGGCCTTTACAATGAGCAGTTCTTC. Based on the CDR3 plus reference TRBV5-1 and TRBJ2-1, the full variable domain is KAGVTQTPRYLIKTRGQQVTLSCSPISGHRSVSWYQQTPGQGLQFLFEYFSETQRNKGNFPGRFSGRQFSNSRSEMNVSTLELGDSALYLCASSPAAGGLYNEQFFGPGTRLTVL.

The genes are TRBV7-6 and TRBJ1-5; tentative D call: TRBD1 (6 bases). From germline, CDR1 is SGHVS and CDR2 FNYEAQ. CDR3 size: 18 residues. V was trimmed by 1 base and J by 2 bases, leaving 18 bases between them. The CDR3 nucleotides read TGTGCCAGCAGCTTAGGAGCGGGGGGGGCGGCGGGCAATCAGCCCCAGCATTTT. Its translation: CASSLGAGGAAGNQPQHF.

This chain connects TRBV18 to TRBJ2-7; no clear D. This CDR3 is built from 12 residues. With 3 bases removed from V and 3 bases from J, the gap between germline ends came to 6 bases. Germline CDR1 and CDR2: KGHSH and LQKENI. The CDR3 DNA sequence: TGTGCCAGCTCACCCAACAACTACGAGCAGTACTTC. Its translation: CASSPNNYEQYF.

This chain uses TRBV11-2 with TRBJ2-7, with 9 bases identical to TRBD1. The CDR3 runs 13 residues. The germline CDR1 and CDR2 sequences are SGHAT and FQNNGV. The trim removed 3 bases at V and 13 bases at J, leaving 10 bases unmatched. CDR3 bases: TGTGCCAGCAGCTTGGCCGGGACAGGGTTTCTCTACTTC. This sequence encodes CASSLAGTGFLYF.

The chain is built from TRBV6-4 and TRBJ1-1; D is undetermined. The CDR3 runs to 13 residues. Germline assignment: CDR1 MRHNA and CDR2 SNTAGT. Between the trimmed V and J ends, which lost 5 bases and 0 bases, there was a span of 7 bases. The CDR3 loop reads CASSRLLNTEAFF. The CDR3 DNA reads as TGTGCCAGCAGTCGACTGTTGAACACTGAAGCTTTCTTT.